The T cell receptor (beta chain) described here comes from a study of blood T cells in healthy people across ages. A second PCR, run for about 6 to 11 cycles, used a sample-barcoded 5' primer plus a J-beta primer mix. Each single sample gave us at least 2.5 million CDR3-containing paired-end reads. In TCRdb, the 5' RACE reads were re-called with MiXCR into one record per CDR3 protein. The sample has about 2 million distinct CDR3 sequences, less than 50% seen once; the top ten hold roughly 2%. Trimming took off 4 bases at V and 5 bases at J, with 14 bases between the two ends. The germline gives CDR1 SGHRS, CDR2 YFSETQ. The CDR3 consists of 14 residues.

The V call is TRBV5-1, the J call TRBJ2-3; D unresolved. The clonotype originates from a woman aged 35 to 49 in good health. Sequencing was performed on blood. This chain's CDR3 is CASSPVRREDTQYF. In nucleotides, the CDR3 is TGCGCCAGCAGCCCCGTCCGAAGGGAAGATACGCAGTATTTT.